This TCR beta chain stems from a study of neurological immune-mediated disorders (dated by TCRdb to the late 2010s). Concerning the study at large: Peripheral blood TCR-beta repertoires from HTLV-I-associated myelopathy (HAM/TSP) patients, multiple sclerosis patients and healthy controls were compared by UMI-based sequencing. The roughly 99 TCR-beta libraries covered PBMC samples along with longitudinal samples, technical triplicates, and paired sorted CD4+ and CD8+ T-cell subsets. The cohort comprised 60 to 75 subjects: roughly 15 HAM/TSP patients, 35 or so multiple sclerosis patients and some 20 healthy controls. Broad study findings and their caveats: No identical CDR3 amino acid sequences were shared among expanded clones across subjects, suggesting private TCR-beta repertoires in all groups. The highest TCR clonal expansion was observed in HAM/TSP patients, whereas the lowest was observed in MS patients, even when compared with healthy controls.

The healthy controls were volunteers from a blood bank in Maryland, USA. For the unsorted PBMC libraries, 2 million PBMCs were stored in RNAlater at -80 degrees C until RNA extraction and were used to generate the libraries. Peripheral blood was subjected to Ficoll-Hypaque density gradient centrifugation to isolate PBMCs, which were then cryopreserved in liquid nitrogen. Between the V and J ends, shortened by 6 bases and 3 bases respectively, the junction contains 15 bases. The CDR3 goes from the cysteine to the phenylalanine over 14 residues. CDR3 DNA only is kept here, 42 bases in frame from base 1. Per the germline V gene, MNHEY is the CDR1 and SVGAGI is the CDR2. The table lists this clonotype with many counts. The clone's antigen remains unknown. No per-base quality is available; no much larger clone lies one base away. cDNA was synthesized by template-switch 5'RACE using a primer with a 10-nucleotide random unique molecular identifier that tagged each TCR transcript. Every sequencing run yielded over 200 million TCR-beta sequences covering 15-18 subjects. The RNeasy kit was used for extraction of total RNA. The KAPA Real-time Library Amplification kit was used to amplify TCR-beta VDJ regions with primers for the TCR constant region and the 5'RACE anchor. A first PCR added sample indexes and Illumina adaptors, after which a second PCR increased the library yield. After Ampure bead purification, the roughly 650 bp TCR product was size-selected on a 2% E-gel SizeSelection system. Before pooling, library quality was checked on a Bioanalyzer, concentration was measured with Qubit, and libraries were quantified with the Kapa Library Quantification kit. An Illumina HiSeq 2500 was used to sequence the libraries paired-end at 2 x 150 bp. To increase sequence diversity, about 23-32% phiX was spiked into each library pool. The study's processing was this. The UMI-based MiGEC pipeline processed quality-filtered reads and removed over 75% of raw TCR sequences during error correction. VDJ genes were aligned to IMGT germline references, and each clonotype was defined by a unique CDR3 amino acid sequence together with V-J genes. VDJtools evaluated clonal expansion, Shannon diversity and CDR3 relatedness (CalcPairwiseDistances, ClusterSamples); CLCbio workbench built phylogenetic trees. Using coefficient-of-variation modelling across technical triplicates, the study counted a clone as expanded if it had at least 8 unique UMIs. The raw public reads went through TCRdb reprocessing: fastp at Q25, MiXCR clone calling, in-frame beta chains kept. CDR3 protein duplicates are merged, each entry listing the most common genes and DNA. These V and J calls rely on TCRdb rather than the paper's analysis. In all, the sample holds over 15,000 distinct CDR3 sequences, and about a fifth of those were seen once. Of the sample, roughly 23% is held by the ten largest clones.

The sequence joins TRBV6-5 to TRBJ2-7; the D gene cannot be resolved reliably. The clonotype was recovered from a man aged 50 to 59 in good health. Sequenced material: PBMCs. The CDR3 region: CASRPRGSRYEQYF. The DNA sequence is as follows: TGTGCCAGCAGGCCACGAGGCTCCCGCTACGAGCAGTACTTC.